These 14 T cell receptor beta chains came from one sample sequenced in a study of cytomegalovirus exposure and HLA in healthy donors. PCR was performed using 60 Vbeta and 13 Jbeta primers. Data came from immunoSEQ multiplex PCR; TCRdb stores just in-frame clones and leaves some out. The sample lists under 150,000 clones; roughly 68% were seen once. What was sequenced was PBMCs. These receptor sequences come from a man aged 55 to 70 in good health and CMV-seronegative.

The chain recombines TRBV6-5 with TRBJ1-1, with a weak D call TRBD1 (5 bases). The germline CDR1 and CDR2 sequences are MNHEY and SVGAGI. The V end was cut by 7 bases, the J end by 1 base, with 13 bases between. CDR3 length equals 14 residues. The CDR3 DNA is TGTGCCAGCATTCTATCGGGGGGGAACACTGAAGCTTTCTTT. Protein: CASILSGGNTEAFF.

The table lists this clone with a count of one. V gene TRBV28 combines with J gene TRBJ2-1; 9 nucleotides line up with TRBD2. Germline assignment: CDR1 MDHEN and CDR2 SYDVKM. This CDR3 spans 16 amino acids. V trimming: 7 bases; J trimming: 1 base; junction bases outside the gene matches: 8. CDR3 coding DNA: TGTGCCAGCAACCCGACTAGCGGACCTTCCTACAATGAGCAGTTCTTC. This translates into CASNPTSGPSYNEQFF.

This clone was observed a single time. The chain joins TRBV5-4 to TRBJ1-1; D not certain. This CDR3 has 14 amino acids. Germline-derived CDR1 and CDR2 are SGHNT and YYREEE (reference sequence). V dropped 0 bases and J dropped 0 bases, with 6 bases sitting between them. DNA for the CDR3: TGTGCCAGCAGCTTGGGTGCTATGAACACTGAAGCTTTCTTT. As protein: CASSLGAMNTEAFF.

This chain connects TRBV29-1 to TRBJ1-1, with TRBD1 as a possible D gene (5 bases). V lost 3 bases and J lost 2, with 7 bases in between. The germline gives CDR1 SQVTM, CDR2 ANQGSEA. CDR3 size: 12 residues. CDR3 sequence reads: CSVDGTNTEAFF. The CDR3 DNA reads TGCAGCGTTGATGGGACTAACACTGAAGCTTTCTTT.

The chain recombines TRBV5-4 with TRBJ2-5; TRBD2 aligns across 13 bases. The CDR3 runs to 16 residues. J was trimmed by 5 bases and V by 3 bases; bases with no gene match: 7. CDR1 is SGHNT, CDR2 YYREEE, per germline (reference sequence). CDR3 region: CASSSELAGGPETQYF. The CDR3 DNA reads as TGTGCCAGCAGCTCGGAACTAGCGGGAGGGCCCGAGACCCAGTACTTC.

This clone was recorded once. The chain uses TRBV7-8 and TRBJ2-7; D remains unclear. Germline values: CDR1 SGHVS, CDR2 FQNEAQ. The CDR3 has 14 residues. V was pared by 1 base and J by 1 base, with 8 bases between. CDR3 protein: CASSLGPRSYEQYF. CDR3 sequence (DNA): TGTGCCAGCAGCTTAGGTCCGAGGTCCTACGAGCAGTACTTC.

The chain recombines TRBV11-2 with TRBJ1-4, with 10 nucleotides matching TRBD1. Losses at the gene ends were 6 bases for V and 7 bases for J; bases not matched to a gene: 2. The CDR3 spans 13 residues. Germline V gene sequence: CDR1 SGHAT, CDR2 FQNNGV. Here the CDR3 reads CASRTGGLEKLFF. Written as DNA, the CDR3 is TGTGCCAGCAGGACAGGGGGCCTTGAAAAACTGTTTTTT.

V and J are TRBV10-3 and TRBJ2-1; the match to TRBD2 covers 11 bases. CDR3 size: 16 residues. With 0 bases clipped from V and 7 bases from J, the junction kept 5 bases outside the gene matches. Germline CDR1 reads ENHRY; CDR2 reads SYGVKD. CDR3 amino acids: CAISESGLAGRNEQFF. In nucleotides, the CDR3 is TGTGCCATCAGTGAGTCTGGACTAGCGGGTAGGAATGAGCAGTTCTTC.

The chain recombines TRBV7-8 with TRBJ2-7, with 7 bases fitting TRBD1. Looked up from germline, CDR1 is SGHVS and CDR2 is FQNEAQ. CDR3 length: 14 residues. Trimming removed 4 bases from V and 0 bases from J; junction bases left unmatched: 3. CDR3 residues: CASSSRDSSYEQYF. The CDR3 nucleotides read TGTGCCAGCAGCTCCCGGGACAGCTCCTACGAGCAGTACTTC.

The chain combines TRBV10-3 with TRBJ2-1; TRBD2 matches at 12 bases. Trimming cost V 11 bases and J 7 bases; bases outside gene matches: 9. CDR1 and CDR2 from the germline V gene are ENHRY and SYGVKD. The CDR3 loop spans 14 amino acids. Here the CDR3 reads CASTGLAGLNEQFF. The DNA of the CDR3 is TGTGCCTCAACGGGACTAGCGGGCCTTAATGAGCAGTTCTTC.

V is TRBV27 and J is TRBJ2-1; 11 bases are a match to TRBD2. The V and J ends lost 5 bases and 0 bases, in that order; junction bases with no gene match: 9. The CDR3 extends over 18 amino acids. The germline CDR1 and CDR2 sequences are MNHEY and SMNVEV (reference sequence). CDR3 loop: CASSGTSGPVSSYNEQFF. CDR3 DNA sequence: TGTGCCAGCAGTGGGACTAGCGGTCCCGTCAGCTCCTACAATGAGCAGTTCTTC.

This clone showed up just once. The chain joins TRBV29-1 to TRBJ2-3, with TRBD2 identical over 8 bases. This CDR3 has 15 amino acids. Germline V lookup: CDR1 SQVTM, CDR2 ANQGSEA. V lost 1 base, J lost 1 base, and 4 bases stayed unmatched. CDR3 protein: CSVEGGTSGTDTQYF. The CDR3 nucleotides are TGCAGCGTTGAAGGCGGGACTAGTGGCACAGATACGCAGTATTTT.

To note about this clone: This same CDR3 is encoded by further DNA sequences in the sample. The chain combines TRBV9 with TRBJ2-1, with unresolved D. Germline CDR1 SGDLS, CDR2 YYNGEE. The CDR3 loop spans 15 amino acids. Between the trimmed V and J ends, which lost 0 bases and 0 bases, there was a span of 7 bases. CDR3 nucleotides: TGTGCCAGCAGCGTAGTTGGTAGCTCCTACAATGAGCAGTTCTTC. Residues: CASSVVGSSYNEQFF.

V gene TRBV10-1 combines with J gene TRBJ1-1; D remains unclear. This CDR3 is 13 amino acids long. V was pared by 6 bases and J by 7 bases, with 15 bases between. Germline CDR1 is WNHNN and CDR2 is SYGVQD (reference sequence). The CDR3 DNA is TGCGCCAGCAGAGCGGCTCTTGATGATGAAGCTTTCTTT. This encodes CASRAALDDEAFF.